This T cell receptor beta chain was recorded in a study of blood T cells in healthy people across ages. Germline V lookup: CDR1 SNHLY, CDR2 FYNNEI. V was shortened by 6 bases and J by 2 bases, with 14 bases between the two germline ends. The CDR3 has 14 amino acids. A sample-barcoded 5' primer and a J-beta primer mix were used in a second PCR of about 6 to 12 cycles. TCRdb called the 5' RACE reads again in MiXCR, with one record for every CDR3 protein. The table shows about 1 million distinct CDR3 sequences, with 45% occurring only once. This clonotype originated in a woman aged 60 to 75 in good health. Specimen: blood. The chain employs TRBV2 and TRBJ2-7; perhaps TRBD2 as D (5 bases). CDR3 bases: TGTGCCAGCAGGGGAGTAGAGTCGGCCTACGAGCAGTACTTC. Its protein is CASRGVESAYEQYF.